The next 22 T cell receptor beta chains were all read from a single sample in a study of blood T cell repertoires in COVID-19. Assay used: immunoSEQ multiplex PCR; TCRdb lists only in-frame clones, some missing. The sample records 78,000 or so clones, approximately 86% being singletons. The source material was peripheral blood. These receptors were taken from a man aged 45-65 years with active or convalescent COVID-19.

The chain couples TRBV2 to TRBJ2-4, with 15 bases aligning to TRBD2. Losses at the gene ends were 6 bases for V and 0 bases for J; bases not matched to a gene: 6. The CDR3 covers 18 residues. Germline loops: CDR1 SNHLY, CDR2 FYNNEI. In nucleotides, the CDR3 is TGTGCCAGCAGGGGGACTAGCGGGGGGCCTATAGCCAAAAACATTCAGTACTTC. Amino acids: CASRGTSGGPIAKNIQYF. The variable domain in full, completed from reference TRBV2 and TRBJ2-4, reads EPEVTQTPSHQVTQMGQEVILRCVPISNHLYFYWYRQILGQKVEFLVSFYNNEISEKSEIFDDQFSVERPDGSNFTLKIRSTKLEDSAMYFCASRGTSGGPIAKNIQYFGAGTRLSVL.

V usage is TRBV4-1 and J usage is TRBJ2-2; D gene ambiguous. V was trimmed by 0 bases and J by 4 bases, leaving 6 bases between them. The germline gives CDR1 MGHRA, CDR2 YSYEKL. The CDR3 extends over 14 amino acids. CDR3 sequence (DNA): TGCGCCAGCAGCCAAGATCGGAGCACCGGGGAGCTGTTTTTT. Its translation is CASSQDRSTGELFF.

The V call is TRBV10-3, the J call TRBJ2-6; possible D gene TRBD2, 5 bases. Germline CDR1 and CDR2: ENHRY and SYGVKD. This CDR3 region has 15 residues. The germline V and J ends were trimmed by 11 bases and 0 bases, with 14 bases remaining between them. For the CDR3, the DNA is TGTGCCGCCCAGGACGGACTCTCTGGGGCCAACGTCCTGACTTTC. This sequence encodes CAAQDGLSGANVLTF.

V gene TRBV7-2 combines with J gene TRBJ2-1; D is possibly TRBD1 (6 bases). V was cut by 3 bases and J by 8 bases, with 14 bases left in between. This CDR3 is 14 amino acids long. Per the germline V gene, CDR1 is SGHTA and CDR2 is FQGNSA. The DNA for the CDR3 is TGTGCCAGCAGCTTCTCCCCAGGGGCGTATGAGCAGTTCTTC. Encoded protein: CASSFSPGAYEQFF.

V gene TRBV19 combines with J gene TRBJ2-1; 10 bases are shared with TRBD1. From germline, CDR1 is LNHDA and CDR2 SQIVND (reference sequence). This CDR3 is 16 amino acids long. Trimming took 4 bases from V and 4 from J; bases not matched to a gene: 7. The CDR3 region has the DNA TGTGCCAGTAGTACCGGGACAGGGGCAGGGTACAATGAGCAGTTCTTC. Translating gives CASSTGTGAGYNEQFF.

This clone was picked up a small number of times. This chain connects TRBV6-1 to TRBJ2-7; TRBD1 aligns across 12 bases. The junction had 4 bases not matched to a gene; V was cut back by 4 bases and J by 0 bases. Germline V CDR1 and CDR2: MNHNS, SASEGT. The CDR3 contains 16 residues. The CDR3 reads CASSGGQGAHSYEQYV. The DNA of the CDR3 is TGTGCCAGCAGTGGGGGACAGGGGGCACACTCCTACGAGCAGTACGTC.

This rearrangement joins TRBV6-5 to TRBJ2-5; TRBD1 agrees at 9 bases. The CDR3 sequence is 15 residues long. The trim removed 2 bases at V and 3 bases at J, leaving 4 bases unmatched. CDR1 is MNHEY and CDR2 is SVGAGI in the germline V gene. CDR3: CASSYGTGSEETQYF. CDR3 nucleotides: TGTGCCAGCAGTTACGGGACAGGGTCCGAAGAGACCCAGTACTTC.

This sequence joins TRBV16 and TRBJ1-4; D unclear. V was clipped by 3 bases and J by 1 base, with 9 bases between them. CDR3 size: 15 residues. Germline CDR1 reads KGHSY; CDR2 reads FQNENV. CDR3 in amino acids: CASSHPQQTNEKLFF. The DNA for the CDR3 is TGTGCCAGCAGCCATCCACAGCAAACTAATGAAAAACTGTTTTTT.

The rearrangement links TRBV27 to TRBJ2-2, with D tentatively TRBD2 (5 bases). The CDR3 runs 15 residues. V lost 4 bases, J lost 6 bases, and 15 bases lay in between. Germline CDR1 and CDR2: MNHEY and SMNVEV (reference sequence). CDR3 region: CASSSPVRRAGELFF. The CDR3 DNA is TGTGCCAGCAGTTCCCCTGTGAGGCGGGCCGGGGAGCTGTTTTTT.

The chain employs TRBV28 and TRBJ2-1; a possible D gene is TRBD2 (5 bases). The ends were cut back, 6 bases at V and 4 bases at J, with 13 bases in the middle. This CDR3 is 14 amino acids long. Per the germline V gene, CDR1 is MDHEN and CDR2 is SYDVKM. The CDR3 protein is CASRMSGTYNEQFF. CDR3 coding DNA: TGTGCCAGCAGGATGAGCGGAACTTACAATGAGCAGTTCTTC.

The genes are TRBV2 and TRBJ2-4, with 9 bases identical to TRBD2. Per the germline V gene, CDR1 is SNHLY and CDR2 is FYNNEI. The CDR3 spans 15 residues. V was pared by 4 bases and J by 7 bases, with 8 bases of the junction left unmatched. The CDR3 coding sequence is TGTGCCAGCAGTGCGGGCGGGGGGGCCGATAACATTCAGTACTTC. Translated: CASSAGGGADNIQYF.

V usage is TRBV9 and J usage is TRBJ2-2; 7 nucleotides line up with TRBD2. The CDR3 contains 15 residues. V lost 4 bases to trimming and J lost 2 bases; unmatched junction nucleotides: 5. CDR1 and CDR2 (germline): SGDLS, YYNGEE. CDR3 protein: CASSPGGGNTGELFF. CDR3 nucleotides: TGTGCCAGCAGCCCTGGGGGGGGAAACACCGGGGAGCTGTTTTTT.

This clone was picked up one time. This chain uses TRBV28 with TRBJ1-2; no clear D. V lost 1 base, J lost 8 bases, and 8 bases lay in between. The CDR3 has 12 residues. Germline V gives CDR1 MDHEN, CDR2 SYDVKM. DNA for the CDR3: TGTGCCAGCAGTTTATTACATAGCGGCTACACCTTC. The encoded protein is CASSLLHSGYTF.

The V and J genes are TRBV5-1 and TRBJ1-4; 7 bases map to TRBD1. This CDR3 has 12 amino acids. Trimming cost V 5 bases and J 8 bases; bases outside gene matches: 3. Germline V gene data show CDR1 as SGHRS and CDR2 as YFSETQ. CDR3 DNA: TGCGCCAGCAGGCAACAGGGGGAAAAACTGTTTTTT. This translates into CASRQQGEKLFF.

This chain uses TRBV3-1 (or the pseudogene TRBV3-2) with TRBJ1-4; TRBD1 matches at 8 bases. V shed 4 bases, J shed 7 bases, and the junction held 5 bases outside the gene matches. The V gene's germline CDR1 is LGHDT and CDR2 YNNKEL (reference sequence). CDR3 length equals 14 residues. The CDR3 reads CASSPRQGTEKLFF. In nucleotides, the CDR3 is TGTGCCAGCAGCCCAAGACAGGGGACTGAAAAACTGTTTTTT.

The chain couples TRBV5-6 to TRBJ1-3; D not resolved. The V gene lost 4 bases and the J gene lost 3 bases, with 14 bases spanning the gap. The CDR3 runs to 15 residues. The V gene's germline CDR1 is SGHDT and CDR2 YYEEEE. The CDR3 region is CASSTRGFGGNTIYF. In DNA, the CDR3 is TGTGCCAGCAGCACGCGAGGGTTTGGTGGAAACACCATATATTTT.

This clone was counted a single time. V and J are TRBV10-3 and TRBJ2-1; D gene ambiguous. This CDR3 spans 17 amino acids. Trimming removed 7 bases from V and 4 bases from J, with 23 bases in between. Germline assignment: CDR1 ENHRY and CDR2 SYGVKD. CDR3 amino acids: CAITSRSSSMGYNEQFF. CDR3 sequence (DNA): TGTGCCATCACCTCGAGGTCCTCAAGTATGGGTTACAATGAGCAGTTCTTC.

A few counts support this clone. The chain joins TRBV19 to TRBJ1-2; TRBD1 agrees at 7 bases. The CDR3 contains 14 residues. Per the germline V gene, CDR1 is LNHDA and CDR2 is SQIVND (reference sequence). The V segment lost 5 bases and the J segment 3 bases; nucleotides outside the gene matches: 6. The CDR3 DNA sequence: TGTGCCAGTAGTCTGCAGGGGGAGGACTATGGCTACACCTTC. Translation: CASSLQGEDYGYTF.

The J gene is TRBJ1-1, the V gene TRBV6-5, with no clear D. The CDR3 is 10 amino acids. V gave up 5 bases and J gave up 10 bases, with 8 bases separating them. The germline V gene encodes CDR1 MNHEY and CDR2 SVGAGI. DNA of the CDR3: TGTGCCAGCAGTCAGGAAGGAGCTTTCTTT. Protein: CASSQEGAFF.

This chain uses TRBV24-1 with TRBJ1-2; 11 nucleotides agree with TRBD1. The CDR3 consists of 15 residues. Looked up from germline, CDR1 is KGHDR and CDR2 is SFDVKD. V was clipped by 3 bases and J by 5 bases; unmatched bases: 4. CDR3 protein: CATSDTGTGGYGYTF. The CDR3 DNA follows: TGTGCCACCAGTGATACCGGGACAGGGGGATATGGCTACACCTTC.

The rearrangement uses TRBV7-2 and TRBJ2-1; 8 positions match TRBD2. The germline V gene has CDR1 SGHTA and CDR2 FQGNSA. The CDR3 extends over 15 amino acids. Germline trimming cut 8 bases from V and 6 bases from J; bases unmatched to any gene: 12. CDR3 sequence (DNA): TGTGCCAGCCGCTACGGGGGGGGGCCGCGCAATGAGCAGTTCTTC. Protein product: CASRYGGGPRNEQFF.

The chain joins TRBV2 to TRBJ1-3, with a tentative D call TRBD1 (5 bases). V was trimmed by 4 bases and J by 6 bases, leaving 10 bases between them. The CDR3 contains 13 residues. The germline V gene encodes CDR1 SNHLY and CDR2 FYNNEI. CDR3 sequence (DNA): TGTGCCAGCAGTGTTGGCGGGGCAAACACCATATATTTT. Its translation is CASSVGGANTIYF.